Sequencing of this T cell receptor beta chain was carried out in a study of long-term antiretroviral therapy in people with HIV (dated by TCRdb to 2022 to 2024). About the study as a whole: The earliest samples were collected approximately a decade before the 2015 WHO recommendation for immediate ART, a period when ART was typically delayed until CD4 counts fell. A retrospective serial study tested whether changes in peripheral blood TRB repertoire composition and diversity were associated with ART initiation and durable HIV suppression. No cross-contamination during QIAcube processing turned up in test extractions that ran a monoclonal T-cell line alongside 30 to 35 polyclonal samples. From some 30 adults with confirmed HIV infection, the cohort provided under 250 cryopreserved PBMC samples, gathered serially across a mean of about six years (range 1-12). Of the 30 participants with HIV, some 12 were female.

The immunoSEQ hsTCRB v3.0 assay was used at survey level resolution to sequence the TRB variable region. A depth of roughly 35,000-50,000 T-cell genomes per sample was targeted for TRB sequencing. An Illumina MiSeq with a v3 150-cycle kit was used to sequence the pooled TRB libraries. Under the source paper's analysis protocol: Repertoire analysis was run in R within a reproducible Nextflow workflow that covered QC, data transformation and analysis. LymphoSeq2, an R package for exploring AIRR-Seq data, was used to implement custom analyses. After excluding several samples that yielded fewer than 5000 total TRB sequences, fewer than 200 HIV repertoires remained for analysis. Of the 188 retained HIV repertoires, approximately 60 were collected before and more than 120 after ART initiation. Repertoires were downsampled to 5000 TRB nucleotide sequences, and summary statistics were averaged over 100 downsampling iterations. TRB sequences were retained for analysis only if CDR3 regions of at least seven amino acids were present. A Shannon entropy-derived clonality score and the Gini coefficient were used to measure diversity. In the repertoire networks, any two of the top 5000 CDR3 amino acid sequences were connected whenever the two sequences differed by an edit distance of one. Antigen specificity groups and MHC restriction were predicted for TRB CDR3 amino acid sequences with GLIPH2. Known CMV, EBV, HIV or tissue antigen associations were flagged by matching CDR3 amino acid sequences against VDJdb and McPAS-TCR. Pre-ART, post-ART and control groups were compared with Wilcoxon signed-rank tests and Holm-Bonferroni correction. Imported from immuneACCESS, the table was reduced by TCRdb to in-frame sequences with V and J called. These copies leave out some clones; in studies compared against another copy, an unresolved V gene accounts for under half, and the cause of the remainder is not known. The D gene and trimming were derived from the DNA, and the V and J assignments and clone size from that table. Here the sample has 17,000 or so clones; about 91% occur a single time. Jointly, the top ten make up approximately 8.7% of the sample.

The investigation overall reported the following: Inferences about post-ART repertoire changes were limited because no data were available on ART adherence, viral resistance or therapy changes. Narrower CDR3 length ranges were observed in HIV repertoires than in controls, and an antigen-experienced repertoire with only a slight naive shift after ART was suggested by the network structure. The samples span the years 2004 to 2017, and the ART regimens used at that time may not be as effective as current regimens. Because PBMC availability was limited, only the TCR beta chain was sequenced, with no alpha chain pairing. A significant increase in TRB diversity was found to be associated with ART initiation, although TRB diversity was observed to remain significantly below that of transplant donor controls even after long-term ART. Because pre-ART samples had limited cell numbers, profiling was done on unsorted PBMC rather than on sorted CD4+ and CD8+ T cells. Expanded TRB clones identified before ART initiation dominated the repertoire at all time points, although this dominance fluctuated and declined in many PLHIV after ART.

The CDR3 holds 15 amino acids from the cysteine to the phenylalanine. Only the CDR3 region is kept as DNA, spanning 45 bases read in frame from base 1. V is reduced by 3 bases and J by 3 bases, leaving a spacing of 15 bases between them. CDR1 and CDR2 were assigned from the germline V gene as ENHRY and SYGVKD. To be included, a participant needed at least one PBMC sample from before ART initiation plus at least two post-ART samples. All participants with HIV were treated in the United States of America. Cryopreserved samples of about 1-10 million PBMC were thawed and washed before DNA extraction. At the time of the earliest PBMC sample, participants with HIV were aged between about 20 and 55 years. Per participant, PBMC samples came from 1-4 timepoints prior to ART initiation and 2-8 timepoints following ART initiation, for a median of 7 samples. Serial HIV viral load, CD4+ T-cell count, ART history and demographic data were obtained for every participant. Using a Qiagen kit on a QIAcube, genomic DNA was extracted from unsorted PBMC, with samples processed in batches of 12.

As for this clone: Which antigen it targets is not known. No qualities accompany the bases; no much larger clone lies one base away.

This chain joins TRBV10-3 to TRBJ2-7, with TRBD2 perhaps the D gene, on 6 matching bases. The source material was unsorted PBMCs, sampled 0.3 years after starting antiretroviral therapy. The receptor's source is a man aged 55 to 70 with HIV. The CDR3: CAISDPSEGGYEQYF. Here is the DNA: TGTGCCATCAGTGACCCCTCTGAGGGAGGCTACGAGCAGTACTTC.